These 31 T cell receptor beta chains share one sample of origin, sequenced in a study of blood T cell repertoires in COVID-19. The repertoire was sequenced with immunoSEQ multiplex PCR; TCRdb's copy has only in-frame clones and lacks some. The sample has some 250,000 clones, about 88% seen once; the top ten hold 1.5% to 2%. Input material: peripheral blood. The receptors here all came from a man between 25 and 39 years old with active or convalescent COVID-19.

This rearrangement joins TRBV30 to TRBJ2-7, with 10 bases lining up with TRBD2. The germline V gene has CDR1 GTSNPN and CDR2 SVGIG (reference sequence). The CDR3 totals 15 residues. Trimming removed 0 bases from V and 7 bases from J; junction bases left unmatched: 9. The CDR3, as DNA: TGTGCCTGGAGTGTACAAGCGGGGGGGCCTTGGGAGCAGTACTTC. Its protein is CAWSVQAGGPWEQYF.

This chain connects TRBV3-1 (or the pseudogene TRBV3-2) to TRBJ1-6; 10 positions match TRBD1. This CDR3 has 15 residues. Germline CDR1 LGHDT, CDR2 YNNKEL (reference sequence). The J segment lost 5 bases and the V segment lost 4 bases, leaving 2 bases of the junction unmatched. The CDR3 nucleotides are TGTGCCAGCAGCCGGACAGGGGGGAATAATTCACCCCTCCACTTT. It translates to CASSRTGGNNSPLHF.

This chain uses TRBV27 with TRBJ2-7, with 9 bases fitting TRBD1. V trimming: 6 bases; J trimming: 1 base; junction bases outside the gene matches: 7. The CDR3 is 15 amino acids. CDR1 and CDR2 (germline): MNHEY, SMNVEV (reference sequence). CDR3 nucleotides: TGTGCCAGCAGCCCTACGGGACAGGGATCCTACGAGCAGTACTTC. Its protein product is CASSPTGQGSYEQYF.

This clone was observed a handful of times. The chain is built from TRBV9 and TRBJ2-2; D is possibly TRBD2 (6 bases). Germline V gene lookup returns CDR1 SGDLS and CDR2 YYNGEE. CDR3 length: 16 residues. V lost 3 bases, J lost 1 base, and 13 bases lay in between. Written as DNA, the CDR3 is TGTGCCAGCAGCGCCTCTCGGCGGGGGAACACCGGGGAGCTGTTTTTT. Translating it yields CASSASRRGNTGELFF.

CDR3: CTSSQDGQGSPPGEKLFF. The CDR3 DNA is TGCACCAGCAGCCAAGATGGACAGGGATCCCCCCCTGGAGAAAAACTGTTTTTT. This chain uses TRBV1 with TRBJ1-4; the table's D call, TRBD1, was not checked against the DNA. TRBV1 is given as a pseudogene. The CDR3 runs to 18 residues.

The chain links TRBV4-3 to TRBJ2-7, with 9 bases that match TRBD2. Trimming cost V 4 bases and J 3 bases; bases outside gene matches: 7. This CDR3 has 15 amino acids. Germline CDR1 LGHNA, CDR2 YSLEER. CDR3 nucleotide sequence: TGCGCCAGCAGCCCCATAGCGGGGGCCATCTACGAGCAGTACTTC. It yields the protein CASSPIAGAIYEQYF.

The gene calls are TRBV29-1 and TRBJ1-1, with D perhaps TRBD1 (5 bases). Looked up from germline, CDR1 is SQVTM and CDR2 is ANQGSEA. The CDR3 is 12 residues long. V lost 3 bases, J lost 4 bases, and 9 bases lay in between. CDR3 protein: CSVEPGATEAFF. DNA for the CDR3: TGCAGCGTTGAGCCTGGGGCCACTGAAGCTTTCTTT. Full variable domain (rest looked up from reference TRBV29-1 and TRBJ1-1): SAVISQKPSRDICQRGTSLTIQCQVDSQVTMMFWYRQQPGQSLTLIATANQGSEATYESGFVIDKFPISRPNLTFSTLTVSNMSPEDSSIYLCSVEPGATEAFFGQGTRLTVV.

The chain is built from TRBV15 and TRBJ2-1, with D perhaps matching TRBD1 (5 bases). Trimming removed 0 bases from V and 10 bases from J, with 16 bases in between. The CDR3 sequence is 15 residues long. Germline V gene data show CDR1 as LNHNV and CDR2 as YYDKDF (reference sequence). DNA for the CDR3: TGTGCCACCAGCAGAGATGTTAGTGGGGCCCGAGAGCAGTTCTTC. The encoded protein is CATSRDVSGAREQFF.

This chain links TRBV7-6 with TRBJ2-2; D perhaps matches TRBD2 (6 bases). The V gene lost 5 bases and the J gene lost 5 bases, with 21 bases spanning the gap. This CDR3 contains 17 residues. Germline V gene data show CDR1 as SGHVS and CDR2 as FNYEAQ. The CDR3 reads CASSPGLTRTGTGELFF. CDR3 coding DNA: TGTGCCAGCAGCCCGGGACTCACGAGAACGGGGACCGGGGAGCTGTTTTTT. Filled out from reference TRBV7-6 and TRBJ2-2, the complete variable domain reads GAGVSQSPRYKVTKRGQDVALRCDPISGHVSLYWYRQALGQGPEFLTYFNYEAQQDKSGLPNDRFSAERPEGSISTLTIQRTEQRDSAMYRCASSPGLTRTGTGELFFGEGSRLTVL.

The chain recombines TRBV3-1 (or the pseudogene TRBV3-2) with TRBJ2-3, with 8 bases identical to TRBD2. CDR3 size: 16 residues. CDR1 LGHDT and CDR2 YNNKEL come from the germline V gene (reference sequence). Trimming at V came to 0 bases and at J to 3 bases, leaving 5 bases not matched to a gene. As DNA, the CDR3 is TGTGCCAGCAGCCAAGAGCGGGGGGCCGGAACAGATACGCAGTATTTT. The encoded protein is CASSQERGAGTDTQYF.

The V call is TRBV9, the J call TRBJ1-5, with TRBD1 as a possible D gene (6 bases). This CDR3 spans 15 amino acids. In germline, CDR1 is SGDLS, CDR2 YYNGEE. Trimming stripped 0 bases from V and 5 bases from J, with 12 bases between. The chain's CDR3 is CASSVGTAKHQPQHF. DNA of the CDR3: TGTGCCAGCAGCGTAGGGACAGCAAAACATCAGCCCCAGCATTTT.

This chain joins TRBV12-3 or TRBV12-4 and TRBJ1-4; a possible D gene is TRBD1 (5 bases). V was pared by 3 bases and J by 10 bases, with 9 bases between. The CDR3 is 12 residues long. CDR3 sequence (DNA): TGTGCCAGCAGTTTTTTTAGGGGAAAACTGTTTTTT. Translating gives CASSFFRGKLFF.

The CDR3 DNA is TGTGCCAGCAGCGCTGGGGGGGGGTCAGCTTTCTTT. Protein: CASSAGGGSAFF. J is TRBJ1-1 and V is TRBV9, with D perhaps matching TRBD1 (5 bases). The CDR3 sequence is 12 residues long. CDR1 is SGDLS and CDR2 is YYNGEE in the germline V gene. The V end lost 3 bases, the J end lost 10 bases, and 13 bases lay between the germline ends.

This clone was recorded only once. This rearrangement joins TRBV4-1 to TRBJ2-7, with D possibly matching TRBD1 (6 bases). V was pared by 2 bases and J by 2 bases, with 10 bases between. Germline CDR1 is MGHRA and CDR2 is YSYEKL. The CDR3 length is 14 residues. CDR3 coding DNA: TGCGCCAGCAGCCAAACAGGGTCGACCTACGAGCAGTACTTC. This sequence encodes CASSQTGSTYEQYF.

The chain is built from TRBV4-2 and TRBJ1-2; 11 nucleotides line up with TRBD1. With 3 bases clipped from V and 4 bases from J, the junction kept 1 base outside the gene matches. The CDR3 runs to 14 residues. The germline V gene has CDR1 LGHNA and CDR2 YNFKEQ. CDR3 coding DNA: TGTGCCAGCAGCCAGGGGACAGGGGGCTATGGCTACACCTTC. Residues: CASSQGTGGYGYTF.

The chain employs TRBV4-1 and TRBJ1-2; no clear D. Trimming removed 0 bases at V and 2 bases at J, with 7 bases between. CDR1 is MGHRA and CDR2 is YSYEKL in the germline V gene. The CDR3 is 14 amino acids. CDR3 sequence reads: CASSQDAKNYGYTF. CDR3 nucleotide sequence: TGCGCCAGCAGCCAAGATGCGAAGAACTATGGCTACACCTTC.

The CDR3 loop reads CASSLEGWGPYEQYF. DNA for the CDR3: TGTGCCAGCAGTTTAGAGGGTTGGGGGCCCTACGAGCAGTACTTC. This chain joins TRBV27 and TRBJ2-7; possible D gene TRBD1, 6 bases. The CDR3 consists of 15 residues. Germline lookup yields CDR1 MNHEY and CDR2 SMNVEV (reference sequence). V shed 2 bases and J shed 2 bases, with 13 bases lying between them.

The V gene is TRBV6-1, the J gene TRBJ2-7, with 7 nucleotides matching TRBD1. The V and J ends lost 3 bases and 4 bases, in that order; junction bases with no gene match: 9. CDR3 length equals 15 residues. The germline V gene encodes CDR1 MNHNS and CDR2 SASEGT. CDR3 sequence (DNA): TGTGCCAGCAGTGAGGACCTAGACAGGGTGTACGAGCAGTACTTC. Amino acid sequence: CASSEDLDRVYEQYF.

V gene TRBV6-2 or TRBV6-3 combines with J gene TRBJ1-2; D not resolved. V lost 6 bases and J 5 bases, leaving 7 bases between the germline ends. Germline V CDR1 and CDR2: MNHEY, SVGEGT. The CDR3 sequence is 11 residues long. The CDR3 coding sequence is TGTGCCAGCAGCCAGAGGTATGGCTACACCTTC. Amino acids: CASSQRYGYTF.

This chain links TRBV4-2 with TRBJ2-5; possibly TRBD2 for D (5 bases). The germline V and J ends were trimmed by 1 base and 4 bases, with 7 bases remaining between them. The CDR3 length is 13 residues. Germline V gene data show CDR1 as LGHNA and CDR2 as YNFKEQ. The CDR3 is CASSQALAETQYF. The DNA for the CDR3 is TGTGCCAGCAGCCAAGCCCTAGCAGAGACCCAGTACTTC.

The chain has TRBV10-1 and TRBJ2-1; TRBD2 agrees at 11 bases. V dropped 6 bases and J dropped 4; count of bases not matched to a gene: 5. Germline CDR1 is WNHNN and CDR2 is SYGVQD (reference sequence). The CDR3 has 15 amino acids. The CDR3 DNA is TGCGCCAGCAGCGCTGGACTAGCGGGTTACAATGAGCAGTTCTTC. Residues: CASSAGLAGYNEQFF.

This clone was counted between two and nine times. The chain joins TRBV6-5 to TRBJ1-2; 7 bases fit TRBD1. CDR1 and CDR2 from the germline V gene are MNHEY and SVGAGI. V was clipped by 6 bases and J by 8 bases; unmatched bases: 6. This CDR3 has 12 amino acids. The CDR3 reads CASRPTGSGYTF. CDR3 nucleotides: TGTGCCAGCAGACCGACAGGGTCGGGCTACACCTTC.

This clone was seen a single time. The chain is built from TRBV9 and TRBJ2-5; 8 nucleotides agree with TRBD2. The CDR3 runs 14 residues. Trimming cost V 3 bases and J 2 bases; bases outside gene matches: 3. Germline V gene data show CDR1 as SGDLS and CDR2 as YYNGEE. The CDR3 sequence: CASSAGGPQETQYF. In DNA, the CDR3 is TGTGCCAGCAGCGCGGGGGGGCCTCAAGAGACCCAGTACTTC.

V is TRBV13 and J is TRBJ2-1; D gene uncertain. CDR1 and CDR2 (germline): PRHDT, FYEKMQ (reference sequence). This CDR3 is built from 12 residues. Trimming removed 5 bases from V and 5 bases from J, with 7 bases in between. CDR3 DNA sequence: TGTGCCAGCAGCCTTCAGGACAATGAGCAGTTCTTC. Its translation is CASSLQDNEQFF.

The V gene is TRBV27, the J gene TRBJ1-5; tentatively, D is TRBD1 (5 bases). The CDR3 totals 16 residues. CDR1 and CDR2 from the germline V gene are MNHEY and SMNVEV (reference sequence). The V gene lost 4 bases and the J gene lost 7 bases, with 20 bases spanning the gap. The CDR3 nucleotides are TGTGCCAGCAGTTGGGTCGGGTTGGCAGGGTTCCAGCCCCAGCATTTT. As protein: CASSWVGLAGFQPQHF.

The rearrangement links TRBV3-1 (or the pseudogene TRBV3-2) to TRBJ2-1; 10 nucleotides match TRBD2. This CDR3 region has 19 residues. Germline V gene sequence: CDR1 LGHDT, CDR2 YNNKEL (reference sequence). V gave up 4 bases and J gave up 4 bases; unmatched junction bases: 16. In nucleotides, the CDR3 is TGTGCCAGCAGCCCCCGGGGACTAGCGTGGAGAAAAAGTTACAATGAGCAGTTCTTC. Its translation: CASSPRGLAWRKSYNEQFF.

The gene calls are TRBV4-1 and TRBJ1-5; 8 bases match TRBD1. Germline CDR1 MGHRA, CDR2 YSYEKL. Unmatched junction bases numbered 7, after V lost 4 bases and J lost 2 bases. The CDR3 contains 16 residues. CDR3 sequence reads: CASSLPDRAGNQPQHF. CDR3 nucleotides: TGCGCCAGCAGCCTCCCGGACAGGGCGGGCAATCAGCCCCAGCATTTT.

The chain carries TRBV7-2 and TRBJ2-2; D unresolved. Looked up from germline, CDR1 is SGHTA and CDR2 is FQGNSA. The CDR3 totals 15 residues. Trimming took off 2 bases at V and 0 bases at J, with 7 bases between the two ends. CDR3 coding DNA: TGTGCCAGCAGCTTAAACAGTGCGAACACCGGGGAGCTGTTTTTT. Protein: CASSLNSANTGELFF.

This sequence joins TRBV19 and TRBJ2-2, with TRBD2 matching 11 bases. Trimming at V came to 4 bases and at J to 6 bases, leaving 7 bases not matched to a gene. The CDR3 has 16 amino acids. Germline V gene lookup returns CDR1 LNHDA and CDR2 SQIVND (reference sequence). The CDR3 DNA sequence: TGTGCCAGTAGTAAATATAGCGGGGGGGCCCCCGGGGAGCTGTTTTTT. Its translation: CASSKYSGGAPGELFF.

V is TRBV27 and J is TRBJ2-5; D remains ambiguous. The CDR3 contains 15 residues. With 9 bases removed from V and 5 bases from J, the gap between germline ends came to 22 bases. The germline CDR1 and CDR2 sequences are MNHEY and SMNVEV (reference sequence). This chain's CDR3 is CASYETAARLETQYF. The CDR3 DNA follows: TGTGCCAGTTACGAGACTGCCGCTAGATTGGAGACCCAGTACTTC.

The rearrangement joins TRBV19 to TRBJ1-5; the D gene is possibly TRBD1 (6 bases). The CDR3 covers 15 residues. In germline, CDR1 is LNHDA, CDR2 SQIVND (reference sequence). V was pared by 7 bases and J by 4 bases, with 17 bases between. CDR3 residues: CASTWGGGRNQPQHF. The CDR3 bases are TGTGCCAGTACCTGGGGCGGGGGCAGGAATCAGCCCCAGCATTTT.